This TCR beta chain was recorded in a study of cytomegalovirus exposure and HLA in healthy donors. Study details: The study placed around 80% of its 398 genotyped donors in the Caucasian-associated ancestry cluster. Study-wide results and caveats: TCR beta chain V- and J-gene trimming was linked, in a later analysis, to a missense variant in DCLRE1C. Most TCR beta V segments were productive about 87% or about 30% of the time in an earlier analysis.

PCR was performed using 60 Vbeta and 13 Jbeta primers. Measured with immunoSEQ multiplex PCR; TCRdb has only the in-frame clones, and not every one. The sample gives 100,000 to 150,000 clones, around 78% of which show up once; roughly 1.5% is in the top ten. The sample holds a few counts of this clone. Its target is not known. V dropped 0 bases and J dropped 5 bases, with 13 bases sitting between them. CDR3 length: 15 amino acids. The V gene's germline CDR1 is MGHRA and CDR2 YSYEKL. The sequenced sample consisted of PBMCs. This sequence was found in a woman between 18 and 29 years old in good health and CMV-seronegative. This chain links TRBV4-1 with TRBJ2-5; D is perhaps TRBD2 (6 bases). CDR3 region: CASSQDYRESETQYF. As DNA, the CDR3 is TGCGCCAGCAGCCAAGATTACCGGGAGAGCGAGACCCAGTACTTC.